The 9 T cell receptor beta chains in this list originate from one sample, sequenced in a study of T-cell memory formation after mild COVID-19. TCRdb independently ran MiXCR on the 5' RACE reads; one entry per CDR3 protein. The repertoire holds fewer than 500,000 distinct CDR3 sequences, with roughly 25% as singletons. Specimen: PBMCs or a T cell subset sorted from them (not recorded which). All receptors come from an adult woman who had mild COVID-19 (a few samples of this study predate the infection). Cell type and time point are not known.

This clonotype was seen more than once but under ten times. The V and J genes are TRBV3-1 and TRBJ1-1, with D uncertain. The CDR3 is 15 residues long. Germline V gene sequence: CDR1 LGHDT, CDR2 YNNKEL (reference sequence). Deletions cut 1 base from V and 0 bases from J, with 9 bases between. Here the CDR3 DNA reads TGTGCCAGCAGCCAAGTGAGGTTGGTGAACACTGAAGCTTTCTTT. This sequence encodes CASSQVRLVNTEAFF.

The genes are TRBV7-9 and TRBJ2-7; D possibly corresponds to TRBD1 (5 bases). V was trimmed by 5 bases and J by 0 bases, leaving 23 bases between them. The CDR3 extends over 18 amino acids. Looked up from germline, CDR1 is SEHNR and CDR2 is FQNEAQ (reference sequence). CDR3 region: CASSPSPRTGPSSYEQYF. Here the CDR3 DNA reads TGTGCCAGCAGCCCCAGCCCACGTACAGGACCCAGCTCCTACGAGCAGTACTTC.

There are a few counts of this clonotype. The CDR3 reads CAWRIRTLGHIQYF. DNA for the CDR3: TGTGCCTGGAGGATCCGGACTCTGGGACACATTCAGTACTTC. The V gene is TRBV30, the J gene TRBJ2-4; D may be TRBD1 or TRBD2 (5 bases each). The V gene lost 3 bases and the J gene lost 8 bases, with 17 bases spanning the gap. Per the germline V gene, CDR1 is GTSNPN and CDR2 is SVGIG (reference sequence). This CDR3 spans 14 amino acids.

This clonotype was seen more than once but under ten times. In DNA form, the CDR3 reads TGTGCCAGCAGTCCCCGACTAGTTGGACCCACCGGGGAGCTGTTTTTT. Its translation is CASSPRLVGPTGELFF. The chain uses TRBV6-5 and TRBJ2-2; D might be TRBD2 (6 bases). In germline, CDR1 is MNHEY, CDR2 SVGAGI. The CDR3 is 16 amino acids. V dropped 5 bases and J dropped 4 bases, with 17 bases sitting between them.

This clonotype was seen more than once but under ten times. The gene calls are TRBV30 and TRBJ2-3; D is undetermined. CDR3 size: 15 residues. V lost 6 bases, J lost 2 bases, and 18 bases lay in between. The germline gives CDR1 GTSNPN, CDR2 SVGIG (reference sequence). The CDR3 reads CACSPLGSSTDTQYF. CDR3 nucleotides: TGTGCCTGCTCCCCCCTTGGCAGCTCCACAGATACGCAGTATTTT.

The chain uses TRBV5-4 and TRBJ2-2; D could derive from TRBD1 or TRBD2 (5 bases each). Germline loops: CDR1 SGHNT, CDR2 YYREEE (reference sequence). This CDR3 is built from 16 residues. V was pared by 4 bases and J by 6 bases, with 19 bases between. CDR3 amino acids: CASSLFRGAGAGELFF. The CDR3, as DNA: TGTGCCAGCAGCCTTTTCCGTGGGGCCGGGGCCGGGGAGCTGTTTTTT.

This chain links TRBV7-9 with TRBJ1-5; TRBD1 might be the D (5 bases). V lost 2 bases and J 2 bases, leaving 19 bases between the germline ends. The CDR3 is made up of 18 amino acids. Germline CDR1 is SEHNR and CDR2 is FQNEAQ (reference sequence). The CDR3 is CASSLSGVGAVGNQPQHF. CDR3 nucleotides: TGTGCCAGCAGCTTATCTGGAGTCGGGGCGGTAGGCAATCAGCCCCAGCATTTT.

Ten or more counts support this clonotype. This chain joins TRBV18 and TRBJ2-5, with D hard to call. The CDR3 has 13 residues. The germline V gene has CDR1 KGHSH and CDR2 LQKENI. Trimming pared 8 bases from V and 1 base from J, leaving 11 bases between. The CDR3 protein is CASSPGRQETQYF. CDR3 bases: TGTGCCAGCAGCCCCGGGCGCCAAGAGACCCAGTACTTC.

The genes are TRBV29-1 and TRBJ1-1, with 9 bases that match TRBD1. Trimming at V came to 4 bases and at J to 0 bases, leaving 9 bases not matched to a gene. CDR3 length: 16 amino acids. The germline CDR1 and CDR2 sequences are SQVTM and ANQGSEA. The CDR3 loop reads CSVAGWTGAVNTEAFF. The CDR3 coding sequence is TGCAGCGTTGCGGGCTGGACAGGGGCTGTGAACACTGAAGCTTTCTTT.